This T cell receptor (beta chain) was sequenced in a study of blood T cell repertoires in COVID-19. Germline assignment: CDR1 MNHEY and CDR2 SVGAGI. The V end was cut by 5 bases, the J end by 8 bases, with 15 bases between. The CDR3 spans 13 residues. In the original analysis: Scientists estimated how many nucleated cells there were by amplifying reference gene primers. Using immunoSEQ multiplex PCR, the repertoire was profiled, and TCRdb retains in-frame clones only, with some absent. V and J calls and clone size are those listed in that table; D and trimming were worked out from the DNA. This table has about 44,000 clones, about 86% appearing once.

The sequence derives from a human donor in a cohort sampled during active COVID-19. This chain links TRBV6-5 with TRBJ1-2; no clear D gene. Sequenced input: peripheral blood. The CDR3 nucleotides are TGTGCCAGCAGTCCCAGCGTAGGTAGGGGCTACACCTTC. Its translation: CASSPSVGRGYTF.